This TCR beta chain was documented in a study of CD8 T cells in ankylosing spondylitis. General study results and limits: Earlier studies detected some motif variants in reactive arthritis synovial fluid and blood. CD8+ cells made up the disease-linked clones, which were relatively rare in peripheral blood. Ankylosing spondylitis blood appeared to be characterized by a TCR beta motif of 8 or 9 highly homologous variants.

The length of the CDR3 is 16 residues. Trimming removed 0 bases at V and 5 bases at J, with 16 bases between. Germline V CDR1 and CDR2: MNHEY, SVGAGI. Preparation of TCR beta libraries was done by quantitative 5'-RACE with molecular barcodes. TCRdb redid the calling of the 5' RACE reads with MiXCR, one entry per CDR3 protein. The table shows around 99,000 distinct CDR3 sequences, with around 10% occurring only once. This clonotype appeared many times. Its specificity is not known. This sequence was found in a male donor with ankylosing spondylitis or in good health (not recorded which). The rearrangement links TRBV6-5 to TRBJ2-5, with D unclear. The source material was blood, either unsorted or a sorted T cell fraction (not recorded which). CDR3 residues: CASSYSTLTLRETQYF. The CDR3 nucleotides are TGTGCCAGCAGTTACTCGACGTTAACCCTAAGGGAGACCCAGTACTTC.